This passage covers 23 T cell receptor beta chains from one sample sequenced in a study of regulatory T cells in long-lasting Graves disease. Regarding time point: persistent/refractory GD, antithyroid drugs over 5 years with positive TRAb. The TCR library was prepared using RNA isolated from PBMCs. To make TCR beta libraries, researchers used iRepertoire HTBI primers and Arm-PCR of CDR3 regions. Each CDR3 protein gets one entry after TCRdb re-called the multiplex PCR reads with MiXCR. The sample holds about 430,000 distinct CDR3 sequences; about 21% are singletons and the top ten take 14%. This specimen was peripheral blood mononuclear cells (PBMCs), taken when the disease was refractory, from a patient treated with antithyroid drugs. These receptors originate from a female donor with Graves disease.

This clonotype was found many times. The CDR3 is CASNKNSAGLQPQHF. CDR3 nucleotide sequence: TGTGCCAGCAATAAGAACTCGGCAGGGCTTCAGCCCCAGCATTTT. The rearrangement uses TRBV6-2 or TRBV6-3 and TRBJ1-5; possible D gene TRBD1, 5 bases. The length of the CDR3 is 15 residues. V was pared by 7 bases and J by 6 bases, with 19 bases between. Germline V gene sequence: CDR1 MNHEY, CDR2 SVGEGT.

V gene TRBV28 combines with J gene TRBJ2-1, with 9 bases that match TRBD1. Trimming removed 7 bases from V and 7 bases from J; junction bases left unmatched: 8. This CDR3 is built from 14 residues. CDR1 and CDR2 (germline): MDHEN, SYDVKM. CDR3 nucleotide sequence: TGTGCCAGCATTCCCGGGACAGGGAATAATGAGCAGTTCTTC. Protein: CASIPGTGNNEQFF.

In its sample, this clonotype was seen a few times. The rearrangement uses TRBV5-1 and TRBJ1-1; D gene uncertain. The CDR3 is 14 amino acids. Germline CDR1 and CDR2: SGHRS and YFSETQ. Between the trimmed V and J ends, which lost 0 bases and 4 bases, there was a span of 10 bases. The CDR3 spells CASSLDGLTTEAFF. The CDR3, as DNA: TGCGCCAGCAGCTTGGATGGGTTGACCACTGAAGCTTTCTTT.

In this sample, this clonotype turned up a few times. The DNA for the CDR3 is TGTGCCATCAGTGAGATCACAGCCTTCCAAGAGACCCAGTACTTC. This translates into CAISEITAFQETQYF. The J gene is TRBJ2-5, the V gene TRBV10-3; D is ambiguous. Looked up from germline, CDR1 is ENHRY and CDR2 is SYGVKD. Trimming removed 2 bases from V and 1 base from J, with 11 bases in between. This CDR3 region has 15 residues.

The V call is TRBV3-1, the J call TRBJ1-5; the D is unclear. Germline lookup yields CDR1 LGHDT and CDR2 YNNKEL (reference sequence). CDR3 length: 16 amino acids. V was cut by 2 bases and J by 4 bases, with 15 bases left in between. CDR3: CASSQFLPSENQPQHF. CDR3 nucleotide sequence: TGTGCCAGCAGCCAATTTCTCCCGTCCGAAAATCAGCCCCAGCATTTT.

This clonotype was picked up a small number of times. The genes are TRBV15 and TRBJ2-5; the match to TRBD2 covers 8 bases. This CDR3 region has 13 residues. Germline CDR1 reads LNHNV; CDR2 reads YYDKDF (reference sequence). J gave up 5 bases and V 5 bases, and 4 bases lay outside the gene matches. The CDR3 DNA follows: TGTGCCACCAGCGTTAGCGGGAAGGAGACCCAGTACTTC. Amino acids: CATSVSGKETQYF.

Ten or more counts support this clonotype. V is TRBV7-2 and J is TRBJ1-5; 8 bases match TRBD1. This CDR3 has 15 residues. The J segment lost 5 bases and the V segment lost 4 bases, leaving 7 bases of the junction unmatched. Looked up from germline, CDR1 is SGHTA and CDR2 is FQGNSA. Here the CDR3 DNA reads TGTGCCAGCAGCTCTGGTCAGGGGGCTTATCAGCCCCAGCATTTT. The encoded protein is CASSSGQGAYQPQHF.

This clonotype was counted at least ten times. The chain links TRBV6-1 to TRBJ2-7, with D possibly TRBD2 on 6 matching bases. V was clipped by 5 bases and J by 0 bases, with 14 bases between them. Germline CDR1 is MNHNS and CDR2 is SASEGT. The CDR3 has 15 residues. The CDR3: CASSPASDHSYEQYF. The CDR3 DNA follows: TGTGCCAGCAGTCCAGCTAGCGACCACTCCTACGAGCAGTACTTC.

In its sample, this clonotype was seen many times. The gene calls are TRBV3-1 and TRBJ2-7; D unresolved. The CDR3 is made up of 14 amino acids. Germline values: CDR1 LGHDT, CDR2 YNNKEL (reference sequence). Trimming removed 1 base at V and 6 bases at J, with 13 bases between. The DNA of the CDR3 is TGTGCCAGCAGCCAAGGCGTGTCTGGGGTCGAGCAGTACTTC. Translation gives CASSQGVSGVEQYF.

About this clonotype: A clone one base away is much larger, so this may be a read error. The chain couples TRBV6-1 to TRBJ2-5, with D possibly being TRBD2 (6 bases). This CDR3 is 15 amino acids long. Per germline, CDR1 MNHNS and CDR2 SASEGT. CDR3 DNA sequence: TGTACCAGCAGTCATAGGACGGGAGTAACGGAGACCCAGTACTTC. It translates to CTSSHRTGVTETQYF.

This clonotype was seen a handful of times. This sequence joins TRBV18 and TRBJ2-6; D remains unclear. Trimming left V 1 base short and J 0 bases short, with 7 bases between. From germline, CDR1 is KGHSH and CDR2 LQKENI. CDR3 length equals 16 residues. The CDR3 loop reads CASSPQRTSGANVLTF. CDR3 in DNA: TGTGCCAGCTCACCACAAAGGACCTCTGGGGCCAACGTCCTGACTTTC.

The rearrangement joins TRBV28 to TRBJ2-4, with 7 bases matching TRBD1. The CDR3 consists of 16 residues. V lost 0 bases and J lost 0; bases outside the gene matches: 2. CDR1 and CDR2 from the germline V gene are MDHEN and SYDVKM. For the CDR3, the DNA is TGTGCCAGCAGTTTATGGCAGGGGGTAGCCAAAAACATTCAGTACTTC. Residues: CASSLWQGVAKNIQYF.

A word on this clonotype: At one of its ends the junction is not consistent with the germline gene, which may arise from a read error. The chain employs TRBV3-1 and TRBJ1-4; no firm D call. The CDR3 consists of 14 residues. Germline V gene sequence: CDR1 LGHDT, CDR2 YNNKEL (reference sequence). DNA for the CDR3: TGTGCCAGCACTGATCATGCAACTAATGAAAAACTGGTTTTT. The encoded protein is CASTDHATNEKLVF.

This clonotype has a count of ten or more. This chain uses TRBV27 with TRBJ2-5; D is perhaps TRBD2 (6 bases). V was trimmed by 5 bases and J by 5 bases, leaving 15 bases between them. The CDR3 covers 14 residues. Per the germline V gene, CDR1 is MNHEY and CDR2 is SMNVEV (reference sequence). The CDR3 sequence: CASSTHWGGETQYF. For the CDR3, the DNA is TGTGCCAGCAGTACCCACTGGGGAGGCGAGACCCAGTACTTC.

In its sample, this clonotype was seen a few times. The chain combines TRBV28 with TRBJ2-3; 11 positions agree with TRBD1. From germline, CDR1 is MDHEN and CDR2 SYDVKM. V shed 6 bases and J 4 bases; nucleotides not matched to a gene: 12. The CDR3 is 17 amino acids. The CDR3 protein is CASSPGTGGYVADTQYF. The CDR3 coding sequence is TGTGCCAGCAGCCCCGGGACAGGGGGATATGTAGCAGATACGCAGTATTTT. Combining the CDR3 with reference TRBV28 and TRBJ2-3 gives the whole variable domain DVKVTQSSRYLVKRTGEKVFLECVQDMDHENMFWYRQDPGLGLRLIYFSYDVKMKEKGDIPEGYSVSREKKERFSLILESASTNQTSMYLCASSPGTGGYVADTQYFGPGTRLTVL.

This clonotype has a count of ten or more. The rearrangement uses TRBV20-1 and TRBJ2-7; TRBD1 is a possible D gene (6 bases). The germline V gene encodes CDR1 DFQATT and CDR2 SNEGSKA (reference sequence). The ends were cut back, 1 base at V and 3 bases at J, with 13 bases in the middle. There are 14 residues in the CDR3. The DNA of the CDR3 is TGCAGTGCTAGAGTAACAGGGTCAGACTACGAGCAGTACTTC. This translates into CSARVTGSDYEQYF.

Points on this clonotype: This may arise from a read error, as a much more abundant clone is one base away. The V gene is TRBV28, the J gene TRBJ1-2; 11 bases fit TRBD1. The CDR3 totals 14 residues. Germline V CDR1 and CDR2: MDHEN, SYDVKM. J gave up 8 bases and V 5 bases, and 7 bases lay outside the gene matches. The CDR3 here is CASSPRTGGTGYTF. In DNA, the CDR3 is TGTGCCAGCAGTCCAAGGACAGGGGGCACAGGCTACACCTTC.

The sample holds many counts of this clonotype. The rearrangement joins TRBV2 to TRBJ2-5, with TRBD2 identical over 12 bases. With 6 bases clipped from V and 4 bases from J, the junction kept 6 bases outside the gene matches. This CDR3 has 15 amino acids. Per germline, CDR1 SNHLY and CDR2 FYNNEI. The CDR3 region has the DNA TGTGCCAGCAGAGGACTAGCGGGGAATGGAGAGACCCAGTACTTC. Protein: CASRGLAGNGETQYF.

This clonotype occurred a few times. Here the CDR3 DNA reads TGCAGTGCTAGGGGAGTTAGCGGGAGTACAGAGACCCAGTACTTC. This translates into CSARGVSGSTETQYF. The rearrangement uses TRBV20-1 and TRBJ2-5; 9 bases line up with TRBD2. V was pared by 3 bases and J by 4 bases, with 9 bases of the junction left unmatched. Per the germline V gene, CDR1 is DFQATT and CDR2 is SNEGSKA (reference sequence). The CDR3 is 15 amino acids.

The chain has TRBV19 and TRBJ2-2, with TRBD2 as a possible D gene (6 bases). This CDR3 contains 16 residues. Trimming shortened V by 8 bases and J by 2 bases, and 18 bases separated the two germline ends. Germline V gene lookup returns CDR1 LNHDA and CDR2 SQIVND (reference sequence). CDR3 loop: CASFPIPGANTGELFF. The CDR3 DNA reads TGTGCCAGTTTTCCCATCCCGGGAGCAAACACCGGGGAGCTGTTTTTT. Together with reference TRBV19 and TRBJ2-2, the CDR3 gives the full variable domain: DGGITQSPKYLFRKEGQNVTLSCEQNLNHDAMYWYRQDPGQGLRLIYYSQIVNDFQKGDIAEGYSVSREKKESFPLTVTSAQKNPTAFYLCASFPIPGANTGELFFGEGSRLTVL.

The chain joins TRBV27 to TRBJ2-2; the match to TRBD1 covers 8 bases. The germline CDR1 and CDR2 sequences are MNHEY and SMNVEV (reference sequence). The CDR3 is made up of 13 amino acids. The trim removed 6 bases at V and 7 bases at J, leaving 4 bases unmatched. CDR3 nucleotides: TGTGCCAGCAGCACAGGGGGTTTCGGGGAGCTGTTTTTT. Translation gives CASSTGGFGELFF.

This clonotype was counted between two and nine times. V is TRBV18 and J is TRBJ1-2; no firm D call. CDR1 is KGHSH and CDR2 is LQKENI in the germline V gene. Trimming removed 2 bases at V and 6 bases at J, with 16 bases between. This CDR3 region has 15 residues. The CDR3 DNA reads TGTGCCAGCTCACCAAGTTATATACCCAAGGATGGCTACACCTTC. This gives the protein CASSPSYIPKDGYTF.

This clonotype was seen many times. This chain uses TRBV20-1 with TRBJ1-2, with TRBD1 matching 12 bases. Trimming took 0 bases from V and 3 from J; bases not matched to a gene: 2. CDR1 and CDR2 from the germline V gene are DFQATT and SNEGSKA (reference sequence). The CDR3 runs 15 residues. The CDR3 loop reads CSARDGDRGHYGYTF. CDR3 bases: TGCAGTGCTAGAGATGGGGACAGGGGGCACTATGGCTACACCTTC.